Below, 9 T cell receptor beta chains from the same sample are listed, as sequenced in a study of control samples from healthy donors and cancer patients. The table came from immunoSEQ multiplex PCR; TCRdb's copy has only in-frame clones and leaves some out. This sample carries under 200,000 clones, roughly 94% of them seen once, and the ten largest clones take approximately 8%. Material for sequencing was blood. The receptors come from a woman between 35 and 50 years old in good health.

V gene TRBV7-3 combines with J gene TRBJ2-2; D remains unclear. V dropped 5 bases and J dropped 1 base, with 11 bases sitting between them. The CDR3 has 15 residues. Germline V lookup: CDR1 SGHTA, CDR2 FQGTGA. The DNA of the CDR3 is TGTGCCAGCAGCCCCGGAAGCCAGAACACCGGGGAGCTGTTTTTT. Protein: CASSPGSQNTGELFF.

The rearrangement uses TRBV10-3 and TRBJ1-1; unclear D gene. CDR1 ENHRY and CDR2 SYGVKD come from the germline V gene. Trimming removed 5 bases at V and 0 bases at J, with 7 bases between. This CDR3 contains 13 residues. CDR3 residues: CAISSAVNTEAFF. CDR3 in DNA: TGTGCCATCAGTTCGGCTGTGAACACTGAAGCTTTCTTT.

About this clone: The germline gene is not matched at one end of the junction; a read error may be the cause. This sequence joins TRBV6-5 and TRBJ1-2; D is possibly TRBD1 (6 bases). The CDR3 extends over 14 amino acids. Germline V gene data show CDR1 as MNHEY and CDR2 as SVGAGI. CDR3 region: CASSDSTGAYGYTF. The CDR3 DNA sequence: TGTGCCAGCAGTGACTCTACGGGGGCGTATGGCTACACCTTC.

This chain connects TRBV10-3 to TRBJ2-3, with 10 bases that match TRBD2. The V and J ends lost 6 bases and 2 bases, in that order; junction bases with no gene match: 5. The CDR3 totals 15 residues. CDR1 and CDR2 from the germline V gene are ENHRY and SYGVKD. The CDR3 coding sequence is TGTGCCATCAGCGAAGGACTAGCGGACACAGATACGCAGTATTTT. It codes for CAISEGLADTDTQYF.

J is TRBJ2-7 and V is TRBV19; 7 nucleotides match TRBD2. Looked up from germline, CDR1 is LNHDA and CDR2 is SQIVND (reference sequence). The trim removed 4 bases at V and 3 bases at J, leaving 12 bases unmatched. The CDR3 has 16 amino acids. The DNA of the CDR3 is TGTGCCAGTAGTACCCTCCATAGCGGGTCCCACTACGAGCAGTACTTC. It translates to CASSTLHSGSHYEQYF.

The chain uses TRBV25-1 and TRBJ1-1; 7 nucleotides match TRBD1. Germline CDR1 MGHDK, CDR2 SYGVNS. The length of the CDR3 is 14 residues. The J segment lost 1 base and the V segment lost 4 bases, leaving 3 bases of the junction unmatched. As DNA, the CDR3 is TGTGCCAGCAGTGGCGGGACAGCGAACACTGAAGCTTTCTTT. This gives the protein CASSGGTANTEAFF.

This clone has a single count. The chain links TRBV7-6 to TRBJ2-3; either TRBD1 or TRBD2 may fit D (5 bases each). V was pared by 3 bases and J by 4 bases, with 11 bases between. There are 14 residues in the CDR3. The germline gives CDR1 SGHVS, CDR2 FNYEAQ. The CDR3 loop reads CASSFGLGADTQYF. The CDR3 bases are TGTGCCAGCAGCTTCGGACTGGGGGCAGATACGCAGTATTTT.

The chain uses TRBV6-5 and TRBJ1-1, with D uncertain. Germline V gene lookup returns CDR1 MNHEY and CDR2 SVGAGI. There are 13 residues in the CDR3. The V and J ends lost 6 bases and 2 bases respectively, with 10 bases between them. CDR3 bases: TGTGCCAGCAGGACACCATACAACACTGAAGCTTTCTTT. This sequence encodes CASRTPYNTEAFF.

The chain recombines TRBV5-4 with TRBJ2-5; D is ambiguous. The CDR3 length is 14 residues. Germline V CDR1 and CDR2: SGHNT, YYREEE (reference sequence). The germline V and J ends were trimmed by 3 bases and 5 bases, with 14 bases remaining between them. The CDR3 loop reads CASSSETPEETQYF. The CDR3 nucleotides are TGTGCCAGCAGCTCGGAGACACCAGAGGAGACCCAGTACTTC.